This TCR beta chain derives from a study of blood T cells in healthy people across ages. Then a second PCR, running roughly 6 to 11 cycles, was carried out with a sample-barcoded 5' primer and a J-beta primer mix. Each cDNA was tagged by a template-switch adaptor containing 12 random nucleotides. TCRdb re-called the 5' RACE reads with MiXCR, one entry per CDR3 protein. This sample has 550,000 to 750,000 distinct CDR3 sequences, with approximately 21% found just once. About this clonotype: Its specificity is unknown.

This CDR3 comprises 14 residues. Germline lookup yields CDR1 MNHNS and CDR2 SASEGT. Whole-study findings and limits: Relative to aged donors, long-lived donors carried more naive CD4+ cells and displayed higher diversity. Observed TCR beta diversity per million T cells went down as age went up. This fall followed a roughly linear course with age.

Every sample gave at least 6 micrograms of total RNA when it was extracted. The chain recombines TRBV6-1 with TRBJ2-1; D not certain. TRBJ2-7 matches the DNA end more closely, so the J call is doubtful. The receptor's source is a man between 65 and 85 years old in good health. What was sequenced was blood. The CDR3 is CASSEAFRYGEQYF. CDR3 DNA: TGTGCCAGCAGTGAAGCGTTTAGATATGGTGAGCAGTACTTC.